This is a list of T cell receptor beta chains from one sample in a study of T cell responses to AZD1222 COVID-19 vaccine. Profiled with immunoSEQ multiplex PCR; TCRdb holds only in-frame clones, not every one. The sample includes 150,000 or so clones, roughly nine tenths of them seen just once. Material: peripheral blood, obtained on day 0 of AZD1222 vaccination. Every receptor here comes from an adult in good health. Each CDR3 is given with its conserved first and last residue. Fields, in order: D gene, J gene, V gene, CDR3 protein. D genes are given only for firm matches.

>.|TRBJ1-3|TRBV2
CASSEGINGRYPWGNTIYF
>TRBD2|TRBJ2-3|TRBV19
CATGLAGGDTQYF
>.|TRBJ1-2|TRBV5-1
CASSLGQGAYGYTF
>.|TRBJ1-1|TRBV30
CAWTSSRYTEAFF
>.|TRBJ1-5|TRBV27
CASSLWGRSNQPQHF
>TRBD1|TRBJ1-4|TRBV6-5
CASSPTGGYEKLFF
>.|TRBJ1-2|TRBV11-2
CASSRDRRVVGYTF
>.|TRBJ2-2|TRBV5-4
CASSSEIANTGELFF
>TRBD1|TRBJ1-1|TRBV5-1
CASSRPSGGNTEAFF
>TRBD1|TRBJ1-6|TRBV6-4
CASSETGGNSPLHF
>.|TRBJ1-2|TRBV10-2
CAITTDFNYGYTF
>TRBD1|TRBJ1-4|TRBV27
CASSLAGGATNEKLFF
>.|TRBJ1-2|TRBV4-3
CASSQEDGAYGYTF
>TRBD1|TRBJ2-7|TRBV10-2
CASSGSGTVYEQYF
>TRBD2|TRBJ2-6|TRBV9
CASKAGVPSGANVLTF
>TRBD1|TRBJ1-3|TRBV5-1
CASSPDRAGNTIYF
>.|TRBJ1-3|TRBV24-1
CATEGGSGNTIYF
>.|TRBJ1-6|TRBV2
CASRARAGGVDNSPLHF
>.|TRBJ1-2|TRBV5-3
CAIQQGSLGGYTF
>.|TRBJ2-7|TRBV12-3/TRBV12-4
CASRGLANEQYF
>.|TRBJ1-2|TRBV9
CASSSLTRGAQSF
>.|TRBJ1-3|TRBV5-1
CASKDSNSGNTIYF